These T cell receptor beta chains were read from a single sample in a study of blood T cells in healthy people across ages. TCRdb re-called the 5' RACE reads through MiXCR, storing one row per CDR3 protein. This sample yields fewer than 2,000,000 distinct CDR3 sequences, of which roughly 32% are seen a single time; around 10% belongs to the top ten. Sequenced sample: blood. These receptors came from a woman aged 25-40 years in good health. Each CDR3 is given with its conserved first and last residue. The D gene is left open where the match is weak. Size tells how often a clone was seen (once, few, many) or the class of an expanded clone, and some rows leave it out.

clone_size d_call j_call v_call cdr3_nt cdr3_aa
- TRBD2 TRBJ2-1 TRBV10-2 TGCGCCAGCAGTGGATCGGGACTAGCGGGAGACAATGAGCAGTTCTTC CASSGSGLAGDNEQFF
few - TRBJ2-7 TRBV30 TGTGCCTGGAGTGTACTCGGGACTCCCGACTACGAGCAGTACTTC CAWSVLGTPDYEQYF
- - TRBJ1-4 TRBV5-1 TGCGCCAGCAGCCCGGGTGGGACTGAAAAACTGTTTTTT CASSPGGTEKLFF
few - TRBJ2-1 TRBV20-1 TGCAGTGTTCTCCACACCCCGGCCGAAAGCTCCTACAATGAGCAGTTCTTC CSVLHTPAESSYNEQFF
- - TRBJ1-3 TRBV6-2/TRBV6-3 TGTGCCAGCAGTTACCTGGAGATCTCTGGAAACACCATATATTTT CASSYLEISGNTIYF
- - TRBJ2-5 TRBV20-1 TGCAGTGCTAGAGATAGCGTCACGGGGCCTCTCAAAGAGACCCAGTACTTC CSARDSVTGPLKETQYF
- TRBD2 TRBJ2-7 TRBV5-1 TGCGCCAGCAGCGCCCCGGGACTAGAGTCCCACGAGCAGTACTTC CASSAPGLESHEQYF
- - TRBJ1-4 TRBV2 TGTGCCACCCGACTCCAGCGGGAAAAACTGTTTTTT CATRLQREKLFF
- - TRBJ1-4 TRBV7-6 TGTGCCAGCAGCTTAGGGGAGCCTGAAAAACTGTTTTTT CASSLGEPEKLFF
many - TRBJ2-3 TRBV6-2/TRBV6-3 TGTGCCAGCAGTCCCTTGGCCACAGATACGCAGTATTTT CASSPLATDTQYF
- - TRBJ2-7 TRBV9 TGTGCCAGCAGCGCGGGCTCCGGGACTTACTACGAGCAGTACTTC CASSAGSGTYYEQYF
- TRBD1 TRBJ2-1 TRBV7-9 TGTGCCAGCAGCCCAGGGGGCATTGAGCAGTTCTTC CASSPGGIEQFF
- - TRBJ2-2 TRBV20-1 TGCAGTGCTAGGGGTGTCGAGGGGTGCACCGGGGAGCTGTTTTTT CSARGVEGCTGELFF
- TRBD1 TRBJ2-2 TRBV4-2 TGTGCCAGTAGCCAAGAACAGGGGGCGCCGACCGGGGAGCTGTTTTTT CASSQEQGAPTGELFF
once - TRBJ2-3 TRBV5-1 TGCGCCAGCAGCTTGGCCAGTGTTCTCAGCACAGATACGCAGTATTTT CASSLASVLSTDTQYF
- - TRBJ1-1 TRBV6-2/TRBV6-3 TGTGCCAGCAGCCGGGGACACCCGAGCACTGAAGCTTTCTTT CASSRGHPSTEAFF
- TRBD2 TRBJ2-7 TRBV27 TGTGCCAGCAGGAGACTAGCGGGGGGGATGGACGAGCAGTACTTC CASRRLAGGMDEQYF
few - TRBJ2-1 TRBV20-1 TGCAGTGCTAGGGGCCTAGGGGGTTACAATGAGCAGTTCTTC CSARGLGGYNEQFF